This T cell receptor beta chain was captured in a study of T cell responses to AZD1222 COVID-19 vaccine. Findings of the study overall: Seropositive at baseline were only a handful of AZD1222 recipients. Repertoire sampling was restricted to post-peak T cell response timepoints. Among spike-specific TCRs, nearly half reportedly target unmutated variant regions.

Generated by immunoSEQ multiplex PCR, the TCRdb table keeps only in-frame clones and is missing some. The table shows under 150,000 clones, with around 90% occurring only once. With respect to this clone: No antigen is known for it.

This clonotype originated in an adult who received the AZD1222 COVID-19 vaccine. The specimen comprised peripheral blood, sampled 28 days after the second AZD1222 dose.

CDR3 loop: CASSDTGNTEAFF. The CDR3 DNA follows: TGTGCCAGTAGTGACACAGGGAACACTGAAGCTTTCTTT. The chain combines TRBV19 with TRBJ1-1; tentatively, D is TRBD1 (5 bases). There are 13 residues in the CDR3. Trimming left V 5 bases short and J 1 base short, with 8 bases between. Germline V gene lookup returns CDR1 LNHDA and CDR2 SQIVND (reference sequence).